The 27 T cell receptor beta chains below come from one sample, sequenced in a study of breast tumors, draining lymph nodes, adjacent tissues (dated by TCRdb to the mid-2010s). Lymph node samples were obtained from the axillary draining lymph nodes of breast cancer patients. The library was made by multiplex PCR. TCRdb names Illumina HiSeq 2000 as the instrument used. TCRdb trimmed the raw reads at Q25, called clones with MiXCR and kept productive beta chains. CDR3 protein duplicates are merged, each entry listing the most common genes and DNA. The sample profile shows 140,000 or so distinct CDR3 sequences; less than 35% of them were found once. The top ten clones comprise about 2.3% of the sample. The sequenced sample was axillary lymph node tissue. All receptors come from a female donor with breast cancer. Some clones in this sample may be carry-over from other donors' samples.

This clonotype was seen at least ten times. The gene calls are TRBV2 and TRBJ2-3; 12 bases agree with TRBD2. CDR3 length: 17 amino acids. J lost 0 bases, V lost 7 bases, and 8 bases had no gene match. Germline assignment: CDR1 SNHLY and CDR2 FYNNEI. The CDR3 DNA reads TGTGCCAGCACACTACTAGCGGGGGGCTCTAGCACAGATACGCAGTATTTT. As protein: CASTLLAGGSSTDTQYF.

Many counts were recorded for this clonotype. This chain connects TRBV11-1 to TRBJ2-3; D is unresolved. There are 14 residues in the CDR3. Trimming left V 3 bases short and J 4 bases short, with 11 bases between. Looked up from germline, CDR1 is SGHAT and CDR2 is FQDESV (reference sequence). CDR3 amino acids: CASSFNSWADTQYF. Written as DNA, the CDR3 is TGTGCCAGCAGCTTTAACAGCTGGGCAGATACGCAGTATTTT. The complete variable domain, with remaining parts taken from reference TRBV11-1 and TRBJ2-3, reads EAEVAQSPRYKITEKSQAVAFWCDPISGHATLYWYRQILGQGPELLVQFQDESVVDDSQLPKDRFSAERLKGVDSTLKIQPAELGDSAMYLCASSFNSWADTQYFGPGTRLTVL.

This clonotype has at least ten counts. V gene TRBV30 combines with J gene TRBJ1-4; D gene unclear. The germline gives CDR1 GTSNPN, CDR2 SVGIG (reference sequence). Trimming took 0 bases from V and 4 from J, leaving 6 bases between them. This CDR3 is built from 13 residues. The CDR3 reads CAWSVQSNEKLFF. The CDR3, as DNA: TGTGCCTGGAGTGTGCAGAGTAATGAAAAACTGTTTTTT.

V gene TRBV4-1 combines with J gene TRBJ2-5; D call uncertain. The germline V gene encodes CDR1 MGHRA and CDR2 YSYEKL. The CDR3 runs 10 residues. Trimming cost V 0 bases and J 11 bases, with 4 bases left between them. CDR3 amino acids: CASSQEAQYF. The DNA for the CDR3 is TGCGCCAGCAGCCAAGAAGCACAGTACTTC.

This clonotype came up many times. DNA of the CDR3: TGTGCCAGCAGCGAAATCTCAAACACCATATATTTT. It encodes CASSEISNTIYF. The rearrangement uses TRBV28 and TRBJ1-3, with D unresolved. Germline V gene sequence: CDR1 MDHEN, CDR2 SYDVKM. Trimming took 6 bases from V and 6 from J, leaving 9 bases between them. The CDR3 is made up of 12 amino acids.

The count of this clonotype is one. The rearrangement joins TRBV20-1 to TRBJ1-6, with a weak D call TRBD1 (6 bases). V lost 6 bases and J 7 bases, leaving 19 bases between the germline ends. Looked up from germline, CDR1 is DFQATT and CDR2 is SNEGSKA (reference sequence). The CDR3 runs to 15 residues. This CDR3 reads CSARSGTRDNSPLHF. The CDR3 DNA reads TGCAGTGCCCGATCCGGGACACGGGACAATTCACCCCTCCACTTT.

The chain uses TRBV6-5 and TRBJ1-3, with D tentatively TRBD1 (5 bases). Trimming took off 5 bases at V and 9 bases at J, with 17 bases between the two ends. The CDR3 has 14 residues. From germline, CDR1 is MNHEY and CDR2 SVGAGI. DNA of the CDR3: TGTGCCAGCAGTCACGGGACCGCCGGAGCCACCATATATTTT. Translating gives CASSHGTAGATIYF.

The table lists this clonotype with many counts. CDR3 DNA: TGTGCCAGCAGCGAGGACAGGGTCAGCACAGATACGCAGTATTTT. Its translation is CASSEDRVSTDTQYF. J is TRBJ2-3 and V is TRBV5-4, with 8 bases fitting TRBD1. V was clipped by 4 bases and J by 0 bases; unmatched bases: 4. Per the germline V gene, CDR1 is SGHNT and CDR2 is YYREEE (reference sequence). The CDR3 is made up of 15 amino acids.

V and J are TRBV24-1 and TRBJ2-1; tentatively, D is TRBD1 (5 bases). Germline V gives CDR1 KGHDR, CDR2 SFDVKD. The CDR3 covers 14 residues. V gave up 5 bases and J gave up 9 bases, with 16 bases separating them. The CDR3 DNA reads as TGTGCCACCAGTGCTAGGGGTACGGGCGGTGAGCAGTTCTTC. Protein: CATSARGTGGEQFF.

This clonotype was detected many times. The chain joins TRBV7-8 to TRBJ1-1; no clear D. Trimming removed 0 bases at V and 1 base at J, with 9 bases between. The CDR3 totals 15 residues. Germline assignment: CDR1 SGHVS and CDR2 FQNEAQ. The chain's CDR3 is CASSLASAGNTEAFF. CDR3 sequence (DNA): TGTGCCAGCAGCTTAGCGTCCGCGGGGAACACTGAAGCTTTCTTT.

In this sample, this clonotype turned up many times. V and J are TRBV9 and TRBJ2-1; a weak D match, TRBD2 (5 bases). V was trimmed by 3 bases and J by 1 base, leaving 11 bases between them. CDR1 is SGDLS, CDR2 YYNGEE, per germline. The CDR3 totals 15 residues. The CDR3 bases are TGTGCCAGCAGCGCCGCCCCGGGGTCCTACAATGAGCAGTTCTTC. Amino acids: CASSAAPGSYNEQFF.

This clonotype was seen at least ten times. V and J are TRBV3-1 and TRBJ2-7; D is unclear. The V gene lost 2 bases and the J gene lost 6 bases, with 17 bases spanning the gap. This CDR3 region has 15 residues. The germline gives CDR1 LGHDT, CDR2 YNNKEL (reference sequence). Here the CDR3 DNA reads TGTGCCAGCAGCCAAACCTGGTCTCCCGACGGCGAGCAGTACTTC. As protein: CASSQTWSPDGEQYF.

As to this clonotype: Sequence at one end of the junction differs from germline and may be a read error. The J gene is TRBJ2-2, the V gene TRBV24-1; 7 positions match TRBD1. The CDR3 is made up of 16 amino acids. CDR1 is KGHDR, CDR2 SFDVKD, per germline. CDR3 amino acids: CAARDVTGTVTGELFF. The CDR3 region has the DNA TGTGCCGCCAGGGACGTGACCGGGACAGTAACCGGGGAGCTGTTTTTT.

The chain links TRBV29-1 to TRBJ2-7; perhaps TRBD1 as D (6 bases). The CDR3 spans 12 residues. Germline V gene lookup returns CDR1 SQVTM and CDR2 ANQGSEA. Between the trimmed V and J ends, which lost 1 base and 5 bases, there was a span of 9 bases. In DNA form, the CDR3 reads TGCAGCGTTGAAGTGGGGGCCGACGAGCAGTACTTC. Its translation is CSVEVGADEQYF.

This chain connects TRBV20-1 to TRBJ1-1; D unclear. V was pared by 5 bases and J by 2 bases, with 6 bases between. The CDR3 totals 11 residues. The germline V gene encodes CDR1 DFQATT and CDR2 SNEGSKA (reference sequence). The CDR3 loop reads CSARVNTEAFF. CDR3 coding DNA: TGCAGTGCTCGAGTTAACACTGAAGCTTTCTTT.

V is TRBV19 and J is TRBJ1-1; D is unclear. The germline V and J ends were trimmed by 5 bases and 4 bases, with 11 bases remaining between them. The germline gives CDR1 LNHDA, CDR2 SQIVND (reference sequence). The CDR3 is 13 amino acids. CDR3 in amino acids: CASSLQEITEAFF. CDR3 DNA: TGTGCCAGTAGTCTCCAGGAAATCACTGAAGCTTTCTTT.

This clonotype was seen ten or more times. V usage is TRBV7-8 and J usage is TRBJ2-5; TRBD2 aligns across 7 bases. The CDR3 contains 14 residues. The V gene end was trimmed by 1 base and the J gene end by 5 bases; junction bases not matched to a gene: 4. Germline V gives CDR1 SGHVS, CDR2 FQNEAQ. The CDR3 region is CASSLVRGGETQYF. CDR3 DNA: TGTGCCAGCAGCTTAGTTCGGGGAGGGGAGACCCAGTACTTC.

This clonotype was counted a few times. This chain joins TRBV6-2 or TRBV6-3 and TRBJ1-5; TRBD1 matches 9 bases. Germline lookup yields CDR1 MNHEY and CDR2 SVGEGT. The CDR3 is 15 residues long. V shed 5 bases, J shed 2 bases, and the junction held 4 bases outside the gene matches. In DNA, the CDR3 is TGTGCCAGCAGTCCGCGACAGGGGGGCAATCAGCCCCAGCATTTT. Amino acids: CASSPRQGGNQPQHF.

The chain has TRBV12-3 or TRBV12-4 and TRBJ2-5; 9 nucleotides match TRBD1. The CDR3 covers 15 residues. After removal of 5 bases from V and 5 bases from J, the junction contained 9 bases not matched to a gene. This chain's CDR3 is CASSLGQGACETQYF. CDR3 nucleotides: TGTGCCAGCAGTCTGGGACAGGGAGCTTGTGAGACCCAGTACTTC.

V and J are TRBV9 and TRBJ2-7, with no clear D. The CDR3 loop spans 11 amino acids. In germline, CDR1 is SGDLS, CDR2 YYNGEE. CDR3 in amino acids: CASSNTYEQHV. The CDR3 coding sequence is TGTGCCAGCAGCAATACCTACGAGCAGCACGTC.

In this sample, this clonotype turned up many times. CDR3 in amino acids: CAWKWDRGLDYGYTF. CDR3 in DNA: TGTGCCTGGAAATGGGACAGGGGGCTTGACTATGGCTACACCTTC. This chain joins TRBV30 and TRBJ1-2; 12 nucleotides agree with TRBD1. The V gene's germline CDR1 is GTSNPN and CDR2 SVGIG (reference sequence). The CDR3 contains 15 residues. Trimming at V came to 4 bases and at J to 3 bases, leaving 6 bases not matched to a gene.

In its sample, this clonotype was seen many times. This sequence joins TRBV7-8 and TRBJ1-1; TRBD1 agrees at 12 bases. From germline, CDR1 is SGHVS and CDR2 FQNEAQ. The CDR3 is made up of 14 amino acids. Trimming at V came to 5 bases and at J to 7 bases, leaving 5 bases not matched to a gene. CDR3: CASSTGQGAIEAFF. Here the CDR3 DNA reads TGTGCCAGCAGCACGGGACAGGGGGCAATTGAAGCTTTCTTT. Full variable domain (rest looked up from reference TRBV7-8 and TRBJ1-1): GAGVSQSPRYKVAKRGQDVALRCDPISGHVSLFWYQQALGQGPEFLTYFQNEAQLDKSGLPSDRFFAERPEGSVSTLKIQRTQQEDSAVYLCASSTGQGAIEAFFGQGTRLTVV.

This clonotype was seen ten or more times. Written as DNA, the CDR3 is TGCAGTGCTCCCCAGGGTTCGGCTGGGGCCAACGTCCTGACTTTC. This gives the protein CSAPQGSAGANVLTF. The J gene is TRBJ2-6, the V gene TRBV20-1; the D gene is possibly TRBD1 (5 bases). Trimming shortened V by 5 bases and J by 2 bases, and 13 bases separated the two germline ends. CDR1 is DFQATT, CDR2 SNEGSKA, per germline (reference sequence). The CDR3 extends over 15 amino acids.

Many counts were recorded for this clonotype. J is TRBJ1-2 and V is TRBV7-8, with 7 positions matching TRBD1. Germline CDR1 reads SGHVS; CDR2 reads FQNEAQ. Trimming cost V 4 bases and J 4 bases; bases outside gene matches: 6. The length of the CDR3 is 14 residues. CDR3 in DNA: TGTGCCAGCAGCTACGGAACAGGGGCCTATGGCTACACCTTC. Translating it yields CASSYGTGAYGYTF. The whole variable domain, filled in from reference TRBV7-8 and TRBJ1-2, reads GAGVSQSPRYKVAKRGQDVALRCDPISGHVSLFWYQQALGQGPEFLTYFQNEAQLDKSGLPSDRFFAERPEGSVSTLKIQRTQQEDSAVYLCASSYGTGAYGYTFGSGTRLTVV.

This clonotype has at least ten counts. The V call is TRBV15, the J call TRBJ2-3; D might be TRBD2 (5 bases). Germline lookup yields CDR1 LNHNV and CDR2 YYDKDF (reference sequence). V lost 3 bases to trimming and J lost 1 base, with 14 bases between them. The CDR3 consists of 16 residues. CDR3 amino acids: CATSRPHDGGTDTQYF. CDR3 DNA: TGTGCCACCAGCAGGCCCCACGACGGGGGCACAGATACGCAGTATTTT.

In the case of this clonotype: This could be a read error, since a much larger clone is one nucleotide away. The genes are TRBV12-3 or TRBV12-4 and TRBJ1-6; no reliable D call. This CDR3 is built from 13 residues. V was cut by 4 bases and J by 13 bases, with 14 bases left in between. The CDR3 loop is CASSCDRSRPLHF. The CDR3 coding sequence is TGTGCCAGCAGTTGCGACCGCAGCCGTCCCCTCCACTTT.

This clonotype was picked up many times. The CDR3 loop is CASSPAGGGLGETQYF. For the CDR3, the DNA is TGTGCCAGCAGCCCCGCAGGAGGCGGGCTTGGGGAGACCCAGTACTTC. This chain links TRBV7-3 with TRBJ2-5; weak D call: TRBD2 (5 bases). V gave up 5 bases and J gave up 5 bases, with 21 bases separating them. The CDR3 covers 16 residues. Per the germline V gene, CDR1 is SGHTA and CDR2 is FQGTGA.